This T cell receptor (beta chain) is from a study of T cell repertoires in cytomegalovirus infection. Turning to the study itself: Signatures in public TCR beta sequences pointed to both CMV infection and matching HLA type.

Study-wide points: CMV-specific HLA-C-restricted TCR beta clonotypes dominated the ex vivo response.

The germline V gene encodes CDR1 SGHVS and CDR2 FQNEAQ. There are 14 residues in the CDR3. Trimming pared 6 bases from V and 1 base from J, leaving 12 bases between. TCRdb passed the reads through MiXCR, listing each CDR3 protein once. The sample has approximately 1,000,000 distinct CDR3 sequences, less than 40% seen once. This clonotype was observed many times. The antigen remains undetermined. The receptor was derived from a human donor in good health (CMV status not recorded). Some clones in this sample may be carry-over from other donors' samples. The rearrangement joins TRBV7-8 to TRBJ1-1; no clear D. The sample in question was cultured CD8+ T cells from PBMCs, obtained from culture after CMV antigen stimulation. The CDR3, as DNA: TGTGCCAGCAGTCACCCGCAGGAGAACACTGAAGCTTTCTTT. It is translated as CASSHPQENTEAFF.